The T cell receptor beta chain described here comes from a study of identical twins. The CDR3 runs to 15 residues. Germline CDR1 reads SGHNT; CDR2 reads YYREEE (reference sequence). V lost 2 bases and J lost 10, with 22 bases in between. TCRdb analysed the 5' RACE reads with MiXCR anew, one entry per CDR3 protein. Of 1.5 million to 2 million distinct CDR3 sequences in the sample, about 30% were seen once. The J gene is TRBJ2-7, the V gene TRBV5-4; D is perhaps TRBD2 (5 bases). The clonotype was recovered from a newborn girl in good health. Sequenced input: cord blood. CDR3: CASSLPRAARETQYF. The DNA of the CDR3 is TGTGCCAGCAGCTTACCTCGAGCCGCGAGGGAAACCCAGTACTTC.